The 15 T cell receptor beta chains reported below all come from one sample, sequenced in a study of T cells in localized non-small cell lung cancer. Produced via immunoSEQ multiplex PCR; TCRdb's table is partial and in-frame only. The repertoire consists of roughly 50,000 clones, with more than 85% occurring once and the leading ten covering about 20%. Sequenced here: peripheral blood, sampled before any cancer treatment. The receptors derive from a man aged 35 to 69 with stage I lung adenocarcinoma.

The rearrangement joins TRBV28 to TRBJ1-2, with D maybe TRBD1 (5 bases). The length of the CDR3 is 14 residues. Germline CDR1 MDHEN, CDR2 SYDVKM. V was trimmed by 6 bases and J by 5 bases, leaving 16 bases between them. The chain's CDR3 is CASRGARAGYGYTF. CDR3 in DNA: TGTGCCAGCAGAGGAGCCAGGGCTGGGTATGGCTACACCTTC.

CDR3 sequence: CASSLTGLLYEQYF. The CDR3, as DNA: TGTGCCAGCAGTTTGACAGGGTTGCTCTACGAGCAGTACTTC. V gene TRBV28 combines with J gene TRBJ2-7; 7 nucleotides match TRBD1. V shed 3 bases and J 3 bases; nucleotides not matched to a gene: 5. The V gene's germline CDR1 is MDHEN and CDR2 SYDVKM. The CDR3 contains 14 residues.

The chain uses TRBV5-1 and TRBJ2-1, with TRBD2 matching over 8 bases. The CDR3 covers 14 residues. The V gene end was trimmed by 0 bases and the J gene end by 7 bases; junction bases not matched to a gene: 3. Germline V CDR1 and CDR2: SGHRS, YFSETQ. In DNA, the CDR3 is TGCGCCAGCAGCTTGGGGACTAGCATTAATGAGCAGTTCTTC. This codes for CASSLGTSINEQFF.

J is TRBJ1-5 and V is TRBV5-8, with 7 bases lining up with TRBD1. Per germline, CDR1 SGHTS and CDR2 YDEGEE. Trimming at V came to 2 bases and at J to 1 base, leaving 9 bases not matched to a gene. The CDR3 loop spans 17 amino acids. CDR3 DNA: TGTGCCAGCAGCTTTAATTTGGGGACAGCAAGCAATCAGCCCCAGCATTTT. The encoded protein is CASSFNLGTASNQPQHF.

This chain connects TRBV11-3 to TRBJ2-1; maybe TRBD2 (7 bases). CDR1 and CDR2 from the germline V gene are SGHNT and YENEEA. Trimming shortened V by 5 bases and J by 3 bases, and 17 bases separated the two germline ends. The CDR3 extends over 16 amino acids. This chain's CDR3 is CASSPPGGGGYNEQFF. In nucleotides, the CDR3 is TGTGCCAGCAGCCCGCCGGGGGGCGGGGGCTACAATGAGCAGTTCTTC.

CDR3 sequence: CASTPMGVGGNTIYF. The CDR3 region has the DNA TGTGCCAGCACTCCCATGGGGGTGGGGGGAAACACCATATATTTT. V gene TRBV6-6 combines with J gene TRBJ1-3; perhaps TRBD1 as D (5 bases). Between the trimmed V and J ends, which lost 7 bases and 4 bases, there was a span of 17 bases. Looked up from germline, CDR1 is MNHNY and CDR2 is SVGAGI (reference sequence). The CDR3 contains 15 residues.

This clone came up once. V usage is TRBV28 and J usage is TRBJ1-3; D unclear. Trimming removed 5 bases at V and 3 bases at J, with 11 bases between. This CDR3 has 14 residues. CDR1 MDHEN and CDR2 SYDVKM come from the germline V gene. The CDR3 spells CASSPNWVGNTIYF. CDR3 in DNA: TGTGCCAGCAGTCCTAACTGGGTTGGAAACACCATATATTTT.

This clone came up once. The rearrangement joins TRBV6-1 to TRBJ2-7; TRBD1 matches 10 bases. CDR3 size: 13 residues. Germline CDR1 and CDR2: MNHNS and SASEGT. V was clipped by 8 bases and J by 2 bases; unmatched bases: 3. The CDR3 protein is CASGTGETYEQYF. The CDR3 DNA reads as TGTGCCAGCGGGACAGGGGAGACCTACGAGCAGTACTTC.

This clone appeared once. The chain combines TRBV2 with TRBJ2-6, with TRBD1 matching 9 bases. Germline V CDR1 and CDR2: SNHLY, FYNNEI. V gave up 7 bases and J gave up 1 base; unmatched junction bases: 5. The CDR3 contains 16 residues. This CDR3 is CASTGQGLSGANVLTF. The CDR3 DNA is TGTGCCAGCACGGGACAGGGTCTATCTGGGGCCAACGTCCTGACTTTC.

The chain links TRBV7-9 to TRBJ2-5; TRBD1 agrees at 8 bases. Germline CDR1 and CDR2: SEHNR and FQNEAQ (reference sequence). The CDR3 has 14 amino acids. Germline trimming cut 4 bases from V and 5 bases from J; bases unmatched to any gene: 6. Written as DNA, the CDR3 is TGTGCCAGCAGCTCGACAGGGGTGGTGGAGACCCAGTACTTC. Its protein is CASSSTGVVETQYF.

The chain joins TRBV14 to TRBJ2-3; D might be TRBD1 or TRBD2, each matching 5 bases. V lost 4 bases, J lost 1 base, and 6 bases lay in between. This CDR3 comprises 13 residues. Germline V gene lookup returns CDR1 SGHDN and CDR2 FVKESK. CDR3 loop: CASSRDGTDTQYF. The DNA for the CDR3 is TGTGCCAGCAGCCGGGACGGCACAGATACGCAGTATTTT. Based on the CDR3 plus reference TRBV14 and TRBJ2-3, the full variable domain is EAGVTQFPSHSVIEKGQTVTLRCDPISGHDNLYWYRRVMGKEIKFLLHFVKESKQDESGMPNNRFLAERTGGTYSTLKVQPAELEDSGVYFCASSRDGTDTQYFGPGTRLTVL.

The rearrangement uses TRBV4-2 and TRBJ1-4; possible D gene TRBD1, 5 bases. CDR1 is LGHNA, CDR2 YNFKEQ, per germline. Trimming cost V 3 bases and J 7 bases, with 18 bases left between them. The CDR3 has 16 residues. CDR3 residues: CASSHDKGRHGEKLFF. CDR3 bases: TGTGCCAGCAGCCACGACAAGGGGCGGCATGGTGAAAAACTGTTTTTT.

This clone was recorded a few times. This chain joins TRBV21-1 and TRBJ2-3; TRBD2, the table's D call, lacks a check against the DNA. TRBV21-1 is designated a pseudogene. The CDR3 consists of 15 residues. The CDR3 nucleotides are TGTGCCAGCAGCAAAGACTGCGTGAGCACAGATACGCAGTATTTT. It yields the protein CASSKDCVSTDTQYF.

CDR3 sequence: CASSLSTGTTNEKLFF. Written as DNA, the CDR3 is TGCGCCAGCAGCTTATCGACAGGTACAACTAATGAAAAACTGTTTTTT. This chain uses TRBV5-1 with TRBJ1-4; perhaps TRBD1 as D (6 bases). CDR3 length: 16 residues. Germline assignment: CDR1 SGHRS and CDR2 YFSETQ. Trimming took off 2 bases at V and 0 bases at J, with 11 bases between the two ends.

The chain has TRBV7-3 and TRBJ2-3, with D possibly being TRBD2 (6 bases). The V and J ends lost 5 bases and 5 bases respectively, with 14 bases between them. Germline V CDR1 and CDR2: SGHTA, FQGTGA. This CDR3 contains 14 residues. The CDR3 spells CASSGGTSEDTQYF. The CDR3 DNA reads TGTGCCAGCAGCGGCGGGACCAGCGAAGATACGCAGTATTTT.